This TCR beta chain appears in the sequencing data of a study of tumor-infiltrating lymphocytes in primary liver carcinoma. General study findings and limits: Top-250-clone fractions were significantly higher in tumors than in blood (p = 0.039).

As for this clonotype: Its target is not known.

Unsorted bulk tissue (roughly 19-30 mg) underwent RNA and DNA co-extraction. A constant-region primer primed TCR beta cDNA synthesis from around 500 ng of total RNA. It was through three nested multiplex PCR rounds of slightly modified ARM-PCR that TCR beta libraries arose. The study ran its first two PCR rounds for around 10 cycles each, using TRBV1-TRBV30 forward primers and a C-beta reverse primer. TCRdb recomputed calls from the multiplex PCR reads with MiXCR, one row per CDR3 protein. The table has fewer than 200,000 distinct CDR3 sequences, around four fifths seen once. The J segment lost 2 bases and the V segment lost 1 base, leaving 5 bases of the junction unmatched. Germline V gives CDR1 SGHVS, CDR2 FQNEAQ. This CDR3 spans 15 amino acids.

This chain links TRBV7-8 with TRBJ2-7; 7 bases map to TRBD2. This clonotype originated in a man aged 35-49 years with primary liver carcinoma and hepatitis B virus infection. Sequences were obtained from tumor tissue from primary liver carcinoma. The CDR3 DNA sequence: TGTGCCAGCAGCTTAGAGCGGGGCCCGGCCTACGAGCAGTACTTC. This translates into CASSLERGPAYEQYF.